The source of this TCR beta chain is a study of CD8 T cells in Susac syndrome. Study as a whole: Intravenous immunoglobulin alone or corticosteroids were being given to patients with Susac syndrome at blood draw, unless they were therapy-naive. Findings and limits, study-wide: The CD4+ T cell repertoires in Susac syndrome did not show any clonal expansion.

When the RNA was reverse transcribed, random hexamers were used with an input of 0.5 to 1 ug. Using its own MiXCR run on the immunoSEQ multiplex PCR reads, TCRdb lists one record per CDR3 protein. The table has around 190,000 distinct CDR3 sequences, around 94% seen once. Sequencing targeted TCR beta in T cells from blood (CD8+ and CD4+). Negative isolation was used for CD8+ and CD4+ T cells and FACS enrichment for TEMRA cells. The J segment lost 4 bases and the V segment lost 4 bases, leaving 5 bases of the junction unmatched. CDR3 length: 14 residues. Germline assignment: CDR1 SGHTA and CDR2 FQGNSA. As concerns this clonotype: Its matching antigen is unknown.

The chain recombines TRBV7-2 with TRBJ1-2; 8 bases align to TRBD1. The receptor was isolated from a human donor with Susac syndrome. Input material: CD4+ T cells from PBMCs. CDR3 region: CASSSADRAYGYTF. CDR3 sequence (DNA): TGTGCCAGCAGCTCGGCGGACAGGGCCTATGGCTACACCTTC.